The subject of this entry is one TCR beta chain. This sample stems from a study of shared clonotypes between healthy human individuals. For each subset, genomic DNA was distributed in equal portions over several immunoSEQ plates. Clones were sequenced by immunoSEQ multiplex PCR, and TCRdb holds only the in-frame ones, with some missing. The sample lists roughly 490,000 clones, about three quarters occurring once. There were only Caucasian adults among the donors, and all lived in Nashville, Tennessee. Trimming cost V 1 base and J 7 bases, with 8 bases left between them. The CDR3 loop spans 13 amino acids. Germline-derived CDR1 and CDR2 are PRHDT and FYEKMQ (reference sequence).

The clonotype comes from a woman aged 40 to 50 in good health. Some clones in this sample may be carry-over from other donors' samples. The sample consisted of PBMCs. V is TRBV13 and J is TRBJ2-1; possible D gene TRBD1, 6 bases. CDR3 in amino acids: CASSLDRGNEQFF. The CDR3 region has the DNA TGTGCCAGCAGCTTAGATAGGGGGAATGAGCAGTTCTTC.